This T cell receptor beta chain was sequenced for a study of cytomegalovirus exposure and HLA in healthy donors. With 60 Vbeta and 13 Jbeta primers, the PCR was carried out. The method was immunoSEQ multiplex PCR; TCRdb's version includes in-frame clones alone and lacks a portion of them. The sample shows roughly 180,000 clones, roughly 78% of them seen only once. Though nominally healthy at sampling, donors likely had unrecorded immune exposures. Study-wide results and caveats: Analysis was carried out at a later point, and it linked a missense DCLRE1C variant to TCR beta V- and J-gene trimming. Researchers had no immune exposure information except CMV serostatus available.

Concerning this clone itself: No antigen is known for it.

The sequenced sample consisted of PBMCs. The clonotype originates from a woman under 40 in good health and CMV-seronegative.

The CDR3 sequence: CASSFGGTGIDEQYF. In DNA, the CDR3 is TGTGCCAGCAGCTTCGGAGGGACAGGAATTGACGAGCAGTACTTC. The V call is TRBV5-4, the J call TRBJ2-7, with TRBD1 identical over 8 bases. Unmatched junction bases numbered 9, after V lost 2 bases and J lost 5 bases. CDR1 SGHNT and CDR2 YYREEE come from the germline V gene (reference sequence). The CDR3 runs to 15 residues. The full variable domain, rest sourced from reference TRBV5-4 and TRBJ2-7, is ETGVTQSPTHLIKTRGQQVTLRCSSQSGHNTVSWYQQALGQGPQFIFQYYREEENGRGNFPPRFSGLQFPNYSSELNVNALELDDSALYLCASSFGGTGIDEQYFGPGTRLTVT.